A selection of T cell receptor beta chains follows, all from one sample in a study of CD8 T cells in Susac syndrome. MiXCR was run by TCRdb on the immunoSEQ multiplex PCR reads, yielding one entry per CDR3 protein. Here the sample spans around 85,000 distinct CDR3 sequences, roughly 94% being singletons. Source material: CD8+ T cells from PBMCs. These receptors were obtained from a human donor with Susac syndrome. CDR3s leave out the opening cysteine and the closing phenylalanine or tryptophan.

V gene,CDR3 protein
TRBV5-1,ASSPGTEYGYT
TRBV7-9,ASSSSLDRVTYNEQF
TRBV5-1,ASREGNYNEQF
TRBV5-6,ASSPGQAEAF
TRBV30,AWRHTGFKQY
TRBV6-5,ASSPPGRLNEQF
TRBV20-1,SARPENTGELF
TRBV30,AWYEVGTEAF
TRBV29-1,SVENRVKDTQY
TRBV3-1,ASSQDLAVSYNEQF
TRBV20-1,SAREGQGINQPQH
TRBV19,ASSLREFNQPQH
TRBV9,ASSSDSGLNYGYT
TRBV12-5,APRIPEAF
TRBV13,ASSLGGMGEQY
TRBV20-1,SARTSAEEDLILRDIQY
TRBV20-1,SATPGLAGYNEQF
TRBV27,ASSSGTQETQY
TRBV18,ASSFVGTLRDEQY
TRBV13,ASSSSGTGRLYEQY